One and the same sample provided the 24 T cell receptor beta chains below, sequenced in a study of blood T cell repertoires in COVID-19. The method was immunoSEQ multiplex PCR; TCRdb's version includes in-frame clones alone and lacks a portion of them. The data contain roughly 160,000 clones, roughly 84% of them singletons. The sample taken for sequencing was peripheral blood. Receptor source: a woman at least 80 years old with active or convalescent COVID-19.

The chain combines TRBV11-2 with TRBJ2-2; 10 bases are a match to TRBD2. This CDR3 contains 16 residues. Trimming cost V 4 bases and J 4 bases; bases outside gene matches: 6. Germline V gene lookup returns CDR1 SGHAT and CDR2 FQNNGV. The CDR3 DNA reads TGTGCCAGCAGCTCGACTAGCGGGCGTGCCACCGGGGAGCTGTTTTTT. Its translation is CASSSTSGRATGELFF.

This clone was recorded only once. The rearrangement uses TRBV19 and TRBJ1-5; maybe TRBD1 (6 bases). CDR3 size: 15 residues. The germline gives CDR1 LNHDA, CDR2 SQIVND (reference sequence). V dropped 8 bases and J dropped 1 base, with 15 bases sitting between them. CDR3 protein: CASSRGGGSNQPQHF. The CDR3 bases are TGTGCCAGTTCCCGAGGTGGGGGCAGCAATCAGCCCCAGCATTTT.

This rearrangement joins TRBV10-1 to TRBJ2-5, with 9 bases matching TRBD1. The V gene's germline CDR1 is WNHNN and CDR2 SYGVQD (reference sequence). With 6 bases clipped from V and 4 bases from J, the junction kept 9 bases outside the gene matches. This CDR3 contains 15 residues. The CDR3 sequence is CASSDRTGEGETQYF. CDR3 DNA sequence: TGCGCCAGCAGCGATAGGACAGGGGAGGGAGAGACCCAGTACTTC.

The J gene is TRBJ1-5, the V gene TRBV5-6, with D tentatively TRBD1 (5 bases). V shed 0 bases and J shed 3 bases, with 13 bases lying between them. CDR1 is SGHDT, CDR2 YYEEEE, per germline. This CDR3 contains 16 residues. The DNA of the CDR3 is TGTGCCAGCAGCTTGGCCGGTCAGGGCGTCAATCAGCCCCAGCATTTT. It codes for CASSLAGQGVNQPQHF.

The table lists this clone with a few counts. The CDR3 DNA reads TGTGCCAGCAGTACCGGACAGTTCGAGACCCAGTACTTC. Encoded protein: CASSTGQFETQYF. This sequence joins TRBV2 and TRBJ2-5; D is perhaps TRBD1 (6 bases). V gave up 5 bases and J gave up 5 bases, with 12 bases separating them. Germline-derived CDR1 and CDR2 are SNHLY and FYNNEI. The CDR3 runs to 13 residues.

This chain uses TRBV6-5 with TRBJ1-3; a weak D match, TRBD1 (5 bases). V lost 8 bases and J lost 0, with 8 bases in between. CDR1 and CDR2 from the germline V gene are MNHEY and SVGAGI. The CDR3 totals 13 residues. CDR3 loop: CASRQFSGNTIYF. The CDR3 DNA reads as TGTGCCAGCCGACAGTTCTCTGGAAACACCATATATTTT.

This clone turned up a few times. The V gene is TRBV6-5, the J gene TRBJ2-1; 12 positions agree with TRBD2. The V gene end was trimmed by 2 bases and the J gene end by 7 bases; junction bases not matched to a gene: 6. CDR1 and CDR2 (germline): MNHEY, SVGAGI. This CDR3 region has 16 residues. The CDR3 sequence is CASSYLASGRGNEQFF. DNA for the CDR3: TGTGCCAGCAGTTACCTGGCTAGCGGGAGGGGTAATGAGCAGTTCTTC.

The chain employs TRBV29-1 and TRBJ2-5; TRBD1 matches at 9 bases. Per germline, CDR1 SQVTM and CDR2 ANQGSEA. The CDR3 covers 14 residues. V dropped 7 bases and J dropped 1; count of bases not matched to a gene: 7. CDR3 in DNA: TGCAGCGCCGTGACAGGGGGAGGCCAAGAGACCCAGTACTTC. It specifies CSAVTGGGQETQYF. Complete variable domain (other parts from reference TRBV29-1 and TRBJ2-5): SAVISQKPSRDICQRGTSLTIQCQVDSQVTMMFWYRQQPGQSLTLIATANQGSEATYESGFVIDKFPISRPNLTFSTLTVSNMSPEDSSIYLCSAVTGGGQETQYFGPGTRLLVL.

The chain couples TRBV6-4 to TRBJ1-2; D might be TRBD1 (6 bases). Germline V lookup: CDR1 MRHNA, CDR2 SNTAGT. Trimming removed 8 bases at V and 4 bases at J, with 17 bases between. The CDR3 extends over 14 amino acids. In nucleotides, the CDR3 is TGTGCCAGCTCGACCGGGGGGGCTGGCTATGGCTACACCTTC. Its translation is CASSTGGAGYGYTF.

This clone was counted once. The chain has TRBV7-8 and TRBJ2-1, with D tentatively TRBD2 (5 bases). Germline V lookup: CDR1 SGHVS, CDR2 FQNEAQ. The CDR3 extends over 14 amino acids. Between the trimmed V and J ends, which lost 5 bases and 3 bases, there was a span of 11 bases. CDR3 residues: CASSRSGYYNEQFF. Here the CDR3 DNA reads TGTGCCAGCAGCCGATCGGGATACTACAATGAGCAGTTCTTC.

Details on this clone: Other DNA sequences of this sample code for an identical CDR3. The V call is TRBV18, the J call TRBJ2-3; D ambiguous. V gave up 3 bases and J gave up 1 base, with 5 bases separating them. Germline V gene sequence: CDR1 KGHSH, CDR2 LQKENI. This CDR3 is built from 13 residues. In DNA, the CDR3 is TGTGCCAGCTCACCGCCGGGCACAGATACGCAGTATTTT. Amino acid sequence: CASSPPGTDTQYF.

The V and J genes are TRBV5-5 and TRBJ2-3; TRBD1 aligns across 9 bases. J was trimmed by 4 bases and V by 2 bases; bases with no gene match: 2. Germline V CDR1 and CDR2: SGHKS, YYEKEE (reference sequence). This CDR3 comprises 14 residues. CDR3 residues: CASSFGTGSDTQYF. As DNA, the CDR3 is TGTGCCAGCAGCTTTGGGACAGGGTCAGATACGCAGTATTTT.

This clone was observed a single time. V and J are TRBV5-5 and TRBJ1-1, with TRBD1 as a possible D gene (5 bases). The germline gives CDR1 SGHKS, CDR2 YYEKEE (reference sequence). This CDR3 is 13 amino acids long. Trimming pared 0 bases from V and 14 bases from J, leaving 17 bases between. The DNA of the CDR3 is TGTGCCAGCAGCTTGGGAGGGGTGGGACTTATATTCTTT. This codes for CASSLGGVGLIFF.

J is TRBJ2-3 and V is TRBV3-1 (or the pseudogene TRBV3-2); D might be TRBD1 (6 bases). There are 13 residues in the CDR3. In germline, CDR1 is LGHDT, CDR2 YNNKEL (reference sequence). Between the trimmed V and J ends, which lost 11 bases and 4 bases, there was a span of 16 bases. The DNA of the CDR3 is TGTGCCTCCATGAGGGGGAGTGCAGATACGCAGTATTTT. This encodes CASMRGSADTQYF.

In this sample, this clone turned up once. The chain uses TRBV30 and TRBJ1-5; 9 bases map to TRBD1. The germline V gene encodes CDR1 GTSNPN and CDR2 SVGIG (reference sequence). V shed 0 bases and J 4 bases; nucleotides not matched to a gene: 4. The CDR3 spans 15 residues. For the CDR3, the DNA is TGTGCCTGGAGTGTCCGGACAGGGGTAAATCAGCCCCAGCATTTT. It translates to CAWSVRTGVNQPQHF. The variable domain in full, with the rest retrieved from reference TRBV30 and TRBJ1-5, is SQTIHQWPATLVQPVGSPLSLECTVEGTSNPNLYWYRQAAGRGLQLLFYSVGIGQISSEVPQNLSASRPQDRQFILSSKKLLLSDSGFYLCAWSVRTGVNQPQHFGDGTRLSIL.

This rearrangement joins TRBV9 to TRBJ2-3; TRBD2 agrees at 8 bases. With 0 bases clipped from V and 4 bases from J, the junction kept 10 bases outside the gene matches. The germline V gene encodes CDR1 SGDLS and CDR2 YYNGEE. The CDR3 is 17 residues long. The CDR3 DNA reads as TGTGCCAGCAGCGTAGCGTCCAGCGGGAGTTTTTCAGATACGCAGTATTTT. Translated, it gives CASSVASSGSFSDTQYF.

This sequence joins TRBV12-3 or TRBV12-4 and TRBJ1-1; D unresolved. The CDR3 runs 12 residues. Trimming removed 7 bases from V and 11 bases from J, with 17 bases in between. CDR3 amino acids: CASTPLPTKAFF. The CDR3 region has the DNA TGTGCCAGCACCCCTCTCCCTACTAAGGCTTTCTTT.

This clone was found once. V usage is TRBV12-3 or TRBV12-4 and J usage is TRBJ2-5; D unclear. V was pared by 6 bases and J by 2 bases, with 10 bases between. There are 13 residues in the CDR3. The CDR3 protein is CASRSPGQETQYF. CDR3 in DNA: TGTGCCAGCAGGTCCCCGGGTCAAGAGACCCAGTACTTC.

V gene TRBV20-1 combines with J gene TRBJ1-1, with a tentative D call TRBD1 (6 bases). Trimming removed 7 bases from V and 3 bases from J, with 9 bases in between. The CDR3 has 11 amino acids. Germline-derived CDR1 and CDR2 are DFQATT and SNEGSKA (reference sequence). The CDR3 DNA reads TGCAGTGGTGAGGGGGACACTGAAGCTTTCTTT. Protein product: CSGEGDTEAFF.

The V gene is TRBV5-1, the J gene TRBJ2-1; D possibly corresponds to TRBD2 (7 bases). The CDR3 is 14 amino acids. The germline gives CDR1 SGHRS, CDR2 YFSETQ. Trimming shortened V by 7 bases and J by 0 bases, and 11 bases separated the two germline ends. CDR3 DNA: TGCGCCAGCGGGGGCGGGAGCTCCTACAATGAGCAGTTCTTC. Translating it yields CASGGGSSYNEQFF.

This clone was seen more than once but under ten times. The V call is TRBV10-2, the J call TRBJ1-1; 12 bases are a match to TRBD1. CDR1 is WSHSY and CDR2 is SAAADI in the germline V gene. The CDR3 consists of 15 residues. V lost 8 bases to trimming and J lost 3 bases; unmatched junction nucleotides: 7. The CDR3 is CASVGTGGIYTEAFF. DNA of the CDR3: TGCGCCAGCGTAGGGACAGGGGGCATTTACACTGAAGCTTTCTTT.

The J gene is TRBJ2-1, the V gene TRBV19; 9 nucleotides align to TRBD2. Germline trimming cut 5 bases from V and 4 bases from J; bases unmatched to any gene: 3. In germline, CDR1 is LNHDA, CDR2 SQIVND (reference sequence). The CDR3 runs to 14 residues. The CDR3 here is CASSYSGGYNEQFF. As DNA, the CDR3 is TGTGCCAGTAGTTATAGCGGGGGATACAATGAGCAGTTCTTC.

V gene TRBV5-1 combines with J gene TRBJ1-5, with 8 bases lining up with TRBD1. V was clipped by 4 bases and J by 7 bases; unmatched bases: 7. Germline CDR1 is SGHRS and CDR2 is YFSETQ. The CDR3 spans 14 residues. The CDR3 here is CASSPGTGQQPQHF. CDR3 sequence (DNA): TGCGCCAGCAGCCCCGGGACAGGCCAGCAGCCCCAGCATTTT.

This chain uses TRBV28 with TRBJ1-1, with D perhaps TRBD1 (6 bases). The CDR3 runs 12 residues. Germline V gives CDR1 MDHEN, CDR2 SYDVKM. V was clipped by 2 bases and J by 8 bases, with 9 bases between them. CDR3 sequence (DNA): TGTGCCAGCAGTTTAAGGACAGAAGAAGCTTTCTTT. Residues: CASSLRTEEAFF.